The TCR beta chain under discussion was sequenced for a study of T cell responses to AZD1222 COVID-19 vaccine. Study outcomes and limitations: It was only a handful of AZD1222 recipients who were seropositive at baseline.

The repertoire was sequenced with immunoSEQ multiplex PCR; TCRdb's copy has only in-frame clones and lacks some. This table has 100,000 to 150,000 clones, 93% appearing once. Notes on this clone: The antigen is undetermined.

This receptor was identified in an adult in good health. Sequencing used peripheral blood, obtained on day 0 of AZD1222 vaccination.

The CDR3 region is CASSLRAGGPTYEQYF. The CDR3 coding sequence is TGTGCCAGCAGTTTAAGGGCCGGGGGCCCGACCTACGAGCAGTACTTC. This chain joins TRBV28 and TRBJ2-7; tentatively, D is TRBD1 or TRBD2 (6 bases each). CDR3 length equals 16 residues. CDR1 is MDHEN and CDR2 is SYDVKM in the germline V gene. With 2 bases removed from V and 2 bases from J, the gap between germline ends came to 16 bases. Looking up the rest from reference TRBV28 and TRBJ2-7 gives the full variable domain: DVKVTQSSRYLVKRTGEKVFLECVQDMDHENMFWYRQDPGLGLRLIYFSYDVKMKEKGDIPEGYSVSREKKERFSLILESASTNQTSMYLCASSLRAGGPTYEQYFGPGTRLTVT.